Listed below are T cell receptor beta chains from one sample, sequenced in a study of cytotoxic CD8 clonotypes in ibrutinib-treated CLL. Assay: immunoSEQ multiplex PCR; the TCRdb copy retains only in-frame clones and omits some. The sample has 20,000 to 30,000 clones, roughly two thirds seen once. The sample consisted of PBMCs, taken at disease progression, from a patient treated with ibrutinib. These TCRs come from a human donor with chronic lymphocytic leukemia. CDR3s include the opening cysteine and the closing phenylalanine or tryptophan. Fields, in order: CDR3 DNA, CDR3 protein, V gene, J gene, D gene, clone size. D genes are given only for firm matches. For some rows the clone size is stated as once, few or many, or as a class when expanded; others skip it.

DNA: TGTGCCAGCAGTGAGGAACTCAGCACAGATACGCAGTATTTT
CDR3: CASSEELSTDTQYF
V: TRBV6-4
J: TRBJ2-3
D: NA
size: NA

DNA: TGTGCCAGCAGAAAATCAGGGCAGATCGGCGTCTACGAGCAGTACTTC
CDR3: CASRKSGQIGVYEQYF
V: TRBV6-6
J: TRBJ2-7
D: NA
size: few

DNA: TGTGCCAGCAGCCTGGGGGGGCCTTCTAGCACAGATACGCAGTATTTT
CDR3: CASSLGGPSSTDTQYF
V: TRBV14
J: TRBJ2-3
D: NA
size: NA

DNA: TGCAGTGCTTACCCTAACACTGAAGCTTTCTTT
CDR3: CSAYPNTEAFF
V: TRBV20-1
J: TRBJ1-1
D: NA
size: few

DNA: TGTGCCAGCAGCTTAGGGGCAATCCGACGCGAGCAGTACTTC
CDR3: CASSLGAIRREQYF
V: TRBV13
J: TRBJ2-7
D: NA
size: few

DNA: TGTGCCAGCAGCGAGGGACAGGGTCTAATGAATTGGGATGGCTACACCTTC
CDR3: CASSEGQGLMNWDGYTF
V: TRBV9
J: TRBJ1-2
D: TRBD1
size: NA

DNA: TGTGCCAGCAGCTGGGATAGGAGCCATGGTGGCTACACCTTC
CDR3: CASSWDRSHGGYTF
V: TRBV7-9
J: TRBJ1-2
D: NA
size: few

DNA: TGTGCCAGCAGCTTTAAGCAAGAAGCTTTCTTT
CDR3: CASSFKQEAFF
V: TRBV7-2
J: TRBJ1-1
D: NA
size: NA

DNA: TGTGCCAGCAGTGACCAAGACGGGGTACGAGCTTTCTTT
CDR3: CASSDQDGVRAFF
V: TRBV2
J: TRBJ1-1
D: NA
size: NA

DNA: TGTGCCACCAATAAGTACAATGAGCAGTTCTTC
CDR3: CATNKYNEQFF
V: TRBV7-2
J: TRBJ2-1
D: NA
size: NA

DNA: TGTGCCAGCAGTGCGCCGGGACAGATCCCCTACGAGCAGTACTTC
CDR3: CASSAPGQIPYEQYF
V: TRBV2
J: TRBJ2-7
D: TRBD1
size: NA

DNA: TGTGCCAGCAGCGGGACAGGGGTCGAGCAGTACTTC
CDR3: CASSGTGVEQYF
V: TRBV9
J: TRBJ2-7
D: TRBD1
size: NA

DNA: TGTGCCAGCAGCTTATTGGACAGGACAGGGTCACCCCTCCACTTT
CDR3: CASSLLDRTGSPLHF
V: TRBV7-2
J: TRBJ1-6
D: TRBD1
size: NA

DNA: TGTGCCAGCAGCTTAGCCCGACCGGGATGGGAAGAGACCCAGTACTTC
CDR3: CASSLARPGWEETQYF
V: TRBV7-9
J: TRBJ2-5
D: NA
size: NA

DNA: TGTGCCAGCAGTCGGGACAGGGGAGGGGAGACCCAGTACTTC
CDR3: CASSRDRGGETQYF
V: TRBV6-5
J: TRBJ2-5
D: TRBD1
size: NA

DNA: TGTGCCAGCAGCTTAGATACGGGGATCTCTAATTCACCCCTCCACTTT
CDR3: CASSLDTGISNSPLHF
V: TRBV11-2
J: TRBJ1-6
D: NA
size: NA

DNA: TGTGCCAGCAGTGTGAAAGGGACCGGGGAGCTGTTTTTT
CDR3: CASSVKGTGELFF
V: TRBV6-4
J: TRBJ2-2
D: NA
size: NA

DNA: TGTGCCAGCAGGTCCAGGGTCGATGGCGGCTACACCTTC
CDR3: CASRSRVDGGYTF
V: TRBV6-5
J: TRBJ1-2
D: NA
size: few

DNA: TGCGCCAGCAATCCGGGAGGGGGCGCGGAAAAACTGTTTTTT
CDR3: CASNPGGGAEKLFF
V: TRBV5-1
J: TRBJ1-4
D: TRBD1
size: NA

DNA: TGTGCTAGTGCCCCTACCCCCGCCAGGGGCCAGCCCCAGCATTTT
CDR3: CASAPTPARGQPQHF
V: TRBV12-5
J: TRBJ1-5
D: NA
size: NA

DNA: TGTGCCAGCAGCTTAATACGGGGGCTTGGCTACACCTTC
CDR3: CASSLIRGLGYTF
V: TRBV7-9
J: TRBJ1-2
D: NA
size: NA

DNA: TGTGCCAGCCTCGCCGGGGCATTCGTTGGCTACACCTTC
CDR3: CASLAGAFVGYTF
V: TRBV2
J: TRBJ1-2
D: NA
size: few

DNA: TGCGCCAGCAGCTTGGGAGCCGGGGGCGATACCTATAATTCACCCCTCCACTTT
CDR3: CASSLGAGGDTYNSPLHF
V: TRBV5-1
J: TRBJ1-6
D: NA
size: NA

DNA: TGTGCCAGCAGTTACTCTGACAGGGGCAATCAGCCCCAGCATTTT
CDR3: CASSYSDRGNQPQHF
V: TRBV6-6
J: TRBJ1-5
D: TRBD1
size: NA

DNA: TGCGCCAGCAGCTTGGCTAGCGGGGGGCGGTACCAAGAGACCCAGTACTTC
CDR3: CASSLASGGRYQETQYF
V: TRBV5-1
J: TRBJ2-5
D: TRBD2
size: NA

DNA: TGTGCCAGCAGCCCCCGGACAGGGCGAGAGCAGTACTTC
CDR3: CASSPRTGREQYF
V: TRBV7-9
J: TRBJ2-7
D: TRBD1
size: NA

DNA: TGTGCCAGCAGCGCGGGACTGAGAGATACGCAGTATTTT
CDR3: CASSAGLRDTQYF
V: TRBV7-3
J: TRBJ2-3
D: NA
size: NA

DNA: TGTGCCAGCAGCGTAGGGGTGACAGGGGATCAGCCCCAGCATTTT
CDR3: CASSVGVTGDQPQHF
V: TRBV9
J: TRBJ1-5
D: TRBD1
size: NA

DNA: TGTGCCAGCAGCGGAATTCCCGGGGTAACGGGGGGCTACACCTTC
CDR3: CASSGIPGVTGGYTF
V: TRBV6-5
J: TRBJ1-2
D: NA
size: few

DNA: TGCGCCAGCAGCTTGGAAGAAGGAGGGCAGTTCTTC
CDR3: CASSLEEGGQFF
V: TRBV5-1
J: TRBJ2-1
D: NA
size: NA

DNA: TGTGCCAGCAGTTTTGGTGGAGAAGCTTTCTTT
CDR3: CASSFGGEAFF
V: TRBV6-5
J: TRBJ1-1
D: NA
size: NA

DNA: TGTGCCAGCAGCTTAGGTGCGGGGGCGGGCACTGAAGCTTTCTTT
CDR3: CASSLGAGAGTEAFF
V: TRBV11-2
J: TRBJ1-1
D: NA
size: NA

DNA: TGTGCCAGCAGCTTGGACAGGGCCAATTCACCCCTCCACTTT
CDR3: CASSLDRANSPLHF
V: TRBV5-4
J: TRBJ1-6
D: NA
size: once

DNA: TGTGCCAGCAGTTCTCTTACAGGGGAGGGAAACACCATATATTTT
CDR3: CASSSLTGEGNTIYF
V: TRBV6-5
J: TRBJ1-3
D: TRBD1
size: few

DNA: TGTGCCAGCAGCCAAGGGGCCTTTCTCGAGCAGTACTTC
CDR3: CASSQGAFLEQYF
V: TRBV4-2
J: TRBJ2-7
D: NA
size: NA

DNA: TGTGCCAGCAGCTTAGTTGCGGCCGGCTCCTACAATGAGCAGTTCTTC
CDR3: CASSLVAAGSYNEQFF
V: TRBV7-2
J: TRBJ2-1
D: NA
size: NA

DNA: TGTGCCAGCAGTTCCTCAAGCGGAGATGGCTACACCTTC
CDR3: CASSSSSGDGYTF
V: TRBV5-6
J: TRBJ1-2
D: NA
size: NA

DNA: TGTGCCAGCAGCTTACAGGGAGGACAGCCCCAGCATTTT
CDR3: CASSLQGGQPQHF
V: TRBV5-6
J: TRBJ1-5
D: NA
size: NA